What follows are 26 T cell receptor beta chains derived from one specimen sequenced in a study of long-term antiretroviral therapy in people with HIV. The authors ran the immunoSEQ assay, v3.0, at survey level. TCRdb's copy holds only in-frame clones and misses some; the assay was immunoSEQ multiplex PCR. This repertoire shows tens of thousands of clones, 84% found once; its top ten account for under 20%. The sequences come from unsorted PBMCs, collected 0.1 years before starting antiretroviral therapy. Receptors originate from a man aged 18 to 29 with HIV.

This clone was seen only a few times. The chain carries TRBV9 and TRBJ1-5; possibly TRBD1 for D (5 bases). Germline loops: CDR1 SGDLS, CDR2 YYNGEE. This CDR3 is 16 amino acids long. Trimming stripped 0 bases from V and 2 bases from J, with 12 bases between. The CDR3 reads CASSVVVGVRNQPQHF. Here the CDR3 DNA reads TGTGCCAGCAGCGTAGTGGTGGGGGTACGCAATCAGCCCCAGCATTTT.

The V gene is TRBV7-2, the J gene TRBJ2-2, with D unresolved. V was pared by 5 bases and J by 1 base, with 8 bases between. Germline CDR1 is SGHTA and CDR2 is FQGNSA. The CDR3 covers 14 residues. CDR3 region: CASSPDQNTGELFF. In nucleotides, the CDR3 is TGTGCCAGCAGCCCCGACCAGAACACCGGGGAGCTGTTTTTT.

The chain couples TRBV19 to TRBJ1-1; unclear D gene. The V gene lost 6 bases and the J gene lost 3 bases, with 20 bases spanning the gap. CDR3 length: 16 amino acids. Germline values: CDR1 LNHDA, CDR2 SQIVND (reference sequence). In nucleotides, the CDR3 is TGTGCCAGTAGGAAAGCCGGGCCCATAGAATACACTGAAGCTTTCTTT. This codes for CASRKAGPIEYTEAFF.

This chain joins TRBV7-9 and TRBJ2-5, with a weak D call TRBD1 (6 bases). The CDR3 covers 15 residues. Deletions cut 5 bases from V and 4 bases from J, with 17 bases between. Germline loops: CDR1 SEHNR, CDR2 FQNEAQ (reference sequence). CDR3: CASSPPGQERETQYF. The CDR3 DNA reads TGTGCCAGCAGCCCCCCGGGACAAGAAAGAGAGACCCAGTACTTC.

This clone was seen a single time. The V call is TRBV30, the J call TRBJ2-2; D remains unclear. The germline gives CDR1 GTSNPN, CDR2 SVGIG (reference sequence). V was clipped by 2 bases and J by 0 bases, with 4 bases between them. The CDR3 extends over 13 amino acids. CDR3 loop: CAWSRPNTGELFF. The CDR3 coding sequence is TGTGCCTGGAGTCGACCGAACACCGGGGAGCTGTTTTTT.

V is TRBV7-2 and J is TRBJ2-5; D may be TRBD2 (5 bases). Looked up from germline, CDR1 is SGHTA and CDR2 is FQGNSA. Trimming pared 5 bases from V and 5 bases from J, leaving 9 bases between. This CDR3 comprises 12 residues. CDR3 in DNA: TGTGCCAGCAGCCCCCAGCGGGAGACCCAGTACTTC. This encodes CASSPQRETQYF.

The chain recombines TRBV19 with TRBJ2-5; TRBD2 might be the D (6 bases). The germline CDR1 and CDR2 sequences are LNHDA and SQIVND (reference sequence). This CDR3 has 15 amino acids. Trimming removed 4 bases at V and 4 bases at J, with 16 bases between. The CDR3 DNA reads as TGTGCCAGTAGTACCCCCTGGAGGGGTCGAGAGACCCAGTACTTC. It codes for CASSTPWRGRETQYF.

V is TRBV4-1 and J is TRBJ1-4; no clear D. This CDR3 has 13 amino acids. Trimming took 0 bases from V and 7 from J, leaving 6 bases between them. The germline V gene encodes CDR1 MGHRA and CDR2 YSYEKL. The CDR3, as DNA: TGCGCCAGCAGCCAAGAATCGAGTGAAAAACTGTTTTTT. Translating it yields CASSQESSEKLFF.

V gene TRBV4-2 combines with J gene TRBJ2-1, with D unresolved. Between the trimmed V and J ends, which lost 1 base and 4 bases, there was a span of 5 bases. The CDR3 is made up of 13 amino acids. CDR1 is LGHNA and CDR2 is YNFKEQ in the germline V gene. In nucleotides, the CDR3 is TGTGCCAGCAGCCAAGGACTTTACAATGAGCAGTTCTTC. This translates into CASSQGLYNEQFF.

V is TRBV4-1 and J is TRBJ2-7, with 9 positions matching TRBD1. Germline V CDR1 and CDR2: MGHRA, YSYEKL. The CDR3 covers 16 residues. The V segment lost 5 bases and the J segment 3 bases; nucleotides outside the gene matches: 11. The CDR3 nucleotides are TGCGCCAGCAGCTACTCCTTCGGGACAGGGTACTACGAGCAGTACTTC. Translating it yields CASSYSFGTGYYEQYF.

This rearrangement joins TRBV4-2 to TRBJ2-1, with TRBD2 as a possible D gene (6 bases). CDR1 and CDR2 (germline): LGHNA, YNFKEQ. The CDR3 has 15 residues. V lost 1 base to trimming and J lost 6 bases, with 13 bases between them. The CDR3 DNA reads as TGTGCCAGCAGCCAAGTCCGGGAGCCCACCAATGAGCAGTTCTTC. Its protein product is CASSQVREPTNEQFF.

The chain has TRBV25-1 and TRBJ1-5, with TRBD1 matching 10 bases. The junction had 11 bases not matched to a gene; V was cut back by 3 bases and J by 6 bases. Germline CDR1 MGHDK, CDR2 SYGVNS. CDR3 length: 17 residues. DNA for the CDR3: TGTGCCAGCAGTGACCACTCGGGGACAGGGGTAGGTCAGCCCCAGCATTTT. Translated, it gives CASSDHSGTGVGQPQHF.

The gene calls are TRBV5-1 and TRBJ1-4; 10 bases fit TRBD1. Germline values: CDR1 SGHRS, CDR2 YFSETQ. J was trimmed by 3 bases and V by 4 bases; bases with no gene match: 9. The CDR3 sequence is 17 residues long. The CDR3 loop is CASSVGTGEISNEKLFF. The CDR3 nucleotides read TGCGCCAGCAGCGTCGGGACAGGGGAAATTTCTAATGAAAAACTGTTTTTT.

This sequence joins TRBV27 and TRBJ1-6; D remains unclear. The CDR3 consists of 16 residues. The V gene lost 6 bases and the J gene lost 4 bases, with 16 bases spanning the gap. Germline CDR1 and CDR2: MNHEY and SMNVEV (reference sequence). In nucleotides, the CDR3 is TGTGCCAGCAGCCTAGCCGGGTCGGGTTATAATTCACCCCTCCACTTT. Encoded protein: CASSLAGSGYNSPLHF.

This chain links TRBV7-8 with TRBJ2-3; D ambiguous. The V gene's germline CDR1 is SGHVS and CDR2 FQNEAQ. The CDR3 is made up of 14 amino acids. V lost 6 bases and J lost 0, with 10 bases in between. CDR3 coding DNA: TGTGCCAGCAGGCCAATATACAGCACAGATACGCAGTATTTT. Its protein is CASRPIYSTDTQYF.

The V and J genes are TRBV6-1 and TRBJ2-2; 9 positions agree with TRBD1. The CDR3 has 14 residues. Germline CDR1 MNHNS, CDR2 SASEGT. V shed 8 bases, J shed 6 bases, and the junction held 7 bases outside the gene matches. The CDR3 nucleotides read TGTGCCAGCGGGAGACAGGGGGAATCCGGGGAGCTGTTTTTT. Amino acid sequence: CASGRQGESGELFF.

The chain employs TRBV5-1 and TRBJ1-2; unclear D gene. Germline loops: CDR1 SGHRS, CDR2 YFSETQ. V dropped 0 bases and J dropped 2 bases, with 8 bases sitting between them. CDR3 length: 14 amino acids. The CDR3 loop reads CASSLGGLNYGYTF. For the CDR3, the DNA is TGCGCCAGCAGCTTGGGGGGATTAAACTATGGCTACACCTTC. The full variable domain, with the rest looked up from reference TRBV5-1 and TRBJ1-2, is KAGVTQTPRYLIKTRGQQVTLSCSPISGHRSVSWYQQTPGQGLQFLFEYFSETQRNKGNFPGRFSGRQFSNSRSEMNVSTLELGDSALYLCASSLGGLNYGYTFGSGTRLTVV.

V is TRBV21-1 and J is TRBJ1-2; the table assigns TRBD1, which was not confirmed against the DNA. TRBV21-1 is a known pseudogene. The CDR3 covers 16 residues. CDR3 sequence: CASKWGGGQGNYGYTF. CDR3 nucleotide sequence: TGTGCCAGCAAGTGGGGCGGGGGACAGGGGAACTATGGCTACACCTTC.

The V and J genes are TRBV9 and TRBJ2-2; a weak D match, TRBD2 (6 bases). Germline-derived CDR1 and CDR2 are SGDLS and YYNGEE. This CDR3 has 16 amino acids. Trimming took off 3 bases at V and 0 bases at J, with 12 bases between the two ends. The CDR3 sequence: CASSEKGGTNTGELFF. CDR3 sequence (DNA): TGTGCCAGCAGCGAGAAGGGAGGAACGAACACCGGGGAGCTGTTTTTT. The complete variable domain, with remaining parts taken from reference TRBV9 and TRBJ2-2, reads DSGVTQTPKHLITATGQRVTLRCSPRSGDLSVYWYQQSLDQGLQFLIQYYNGEERAKGNILERFSAQQFPDLHSELNLSSLELGDSALYFCASSEKGGTNTGELFFGEGSRLTVL.

V usage is TRBV6-5 and J usage is TRBJ2-1; D remains unclear. Germline lookup yields CDR1 MNHEY and CDR2 SVGAGI. V was clipped by 6 bases and J by 7 bases, with 7 bases between them. The length of the CDR3 is 11 residues. In nucleotides, the CDR3 is TGTGCCAGCAGCCACTGGAATGAGCAGTTCTTC. This translates into CASSHWNEQFF.

The genes are TRBV28 and TRBJ1-2; the D gene is possibly TRBD1 (5 bases). The V end lost 10 bases, the J end lost 0 bases, and 12 bases lay between the germline ends. Per germline, CDR1 MDHEN and CDR2 SYDVKM. The length of the CDR3 is 13 residues. The CDR3 region has the DNA TGTGCCATCCGGCGGGGCCCTAACTATGGCTACACCTTC. It specifies CAIRRGPNYGYTF.

The chain has TRBV27 and TRBJ2-7; 13 bases are a match to TRBD2. CDR1 and CDR2 (germline): MNHEY, SMNVEV (reference sequence). Trimming cost V 2 bases and J 6 bases; bases outside gene matches: 7. This CDR3 contains 16 residues. CDR3 DNA: TGTGCCAGCAGTTTAGGGACTAGCGGGATAGGTAGCGAGCAGTACTTC. Protein product: CASSLGTSGIGSEQYF.

This chain connects TRBV30 to TRBJ1-1; 8 bases match TRBD1. The CDR3 spans 14 residues. Germline V CDR1 and CDR2: GTSNPN, SVGIG (reference sequence). The V and J ends lost 4 bases and 7 bases, in that order; junction bases with no gene match: 11. The CDR3 loop is CAWTQGTGLIEAFF. CDR3 nucleotides: TGTGCCTGGACCCAGGGGACAGGACTCATTGAAGCTTTCTTT.

The chain carries TRBV7-8 and TRBJ1-6, with D uncertain. Germline V lookup: CDR1 SGHVS, CDR2 FQNEAQ. Between the trimmed V and J ends, which lost 1 base and 7 bases, there was a span of 17 bases. The CDR3 consists of 17 residues. DNA for the CDR3: TGTGCCAGCAGCTTAGTAGGCTCCGGTGGACGAAATTCACCCCTCCACTTT. Amino acid sequence: CASSLVGSGGRNSPLHF.

The gene calls are TRBV5-1 and TRBJ1-2; TRBD1 agrees at 10 bases. The trim removed 0 bases at V and 7 bases at J, leaving 3 bases unmatched. The CDR3 has 14 amino acids. Germline assignment: CDR1 SGHRS and CDR2 YFSETQ. This CDR3 is CASSLGQGASGYTF. CDR3 bases: TGCGCCAGCAGCTTGGGACAGGGGGCGTCTGGCTACACCTTC.

The J gene is TRBJ2-7, the V gene TRBV19; TRBD1 matches 10 bases. Germline CDR1 LNHDA, CDR2 SQIVND (reference sequence). Germline trimming cut 5 bases from V and 4 bases from J; bases unmatched to any gene: 8. The CDR3 contains 15 residues. The DNA of the CDR3 is TGTGCCAGTAGTCCGGGGACAGGGGCCCTTTACGAGCAGTACTTC. It translates to CASSPGTGALYEQYF.